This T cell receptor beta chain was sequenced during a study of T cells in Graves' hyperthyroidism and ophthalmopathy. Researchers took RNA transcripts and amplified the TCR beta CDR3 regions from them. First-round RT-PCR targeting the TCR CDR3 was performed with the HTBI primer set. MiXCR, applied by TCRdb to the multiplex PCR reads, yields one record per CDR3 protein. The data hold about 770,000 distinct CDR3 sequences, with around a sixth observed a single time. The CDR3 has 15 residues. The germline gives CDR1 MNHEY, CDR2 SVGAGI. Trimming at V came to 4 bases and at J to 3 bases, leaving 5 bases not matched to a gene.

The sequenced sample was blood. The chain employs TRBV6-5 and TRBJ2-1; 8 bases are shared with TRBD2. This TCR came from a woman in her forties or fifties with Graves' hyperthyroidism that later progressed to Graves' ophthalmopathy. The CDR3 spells CASSSLAGRYNEQFF. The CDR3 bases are TGTGCCAGCAGTTCTTTAGCGGGGCGCTACAATGAGCAGTTCTTC.